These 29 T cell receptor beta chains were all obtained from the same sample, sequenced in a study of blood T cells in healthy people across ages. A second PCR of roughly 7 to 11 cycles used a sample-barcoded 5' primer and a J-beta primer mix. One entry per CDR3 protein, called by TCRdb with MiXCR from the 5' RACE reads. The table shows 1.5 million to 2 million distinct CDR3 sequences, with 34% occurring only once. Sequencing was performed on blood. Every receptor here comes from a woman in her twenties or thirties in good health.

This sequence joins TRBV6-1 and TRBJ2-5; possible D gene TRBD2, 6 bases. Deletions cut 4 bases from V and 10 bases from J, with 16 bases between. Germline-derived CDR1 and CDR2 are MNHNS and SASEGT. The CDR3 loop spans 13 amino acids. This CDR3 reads CASSVPGAMGQYF. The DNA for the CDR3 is TGTGCCAGCAGTGTCCCGGGAGCAATGGGCCAGTACTTC.

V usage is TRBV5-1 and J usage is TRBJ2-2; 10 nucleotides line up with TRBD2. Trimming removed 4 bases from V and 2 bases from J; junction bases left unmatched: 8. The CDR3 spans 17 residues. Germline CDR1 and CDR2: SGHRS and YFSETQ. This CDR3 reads CASSGASGGPNTGELFF. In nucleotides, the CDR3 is TGCGCCAGCAGCGGGGCTAGCGGGGGCCCTAACACCGGGGAGCTGTTTTTT.

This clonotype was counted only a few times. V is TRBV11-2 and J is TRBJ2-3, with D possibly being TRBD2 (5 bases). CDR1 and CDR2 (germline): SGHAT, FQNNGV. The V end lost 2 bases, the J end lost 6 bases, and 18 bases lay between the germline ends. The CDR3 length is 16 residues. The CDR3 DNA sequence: TGTGCCAGCAGCTTAAGTGTGCCGCGGCCGGGGGATACGCAGTATTTT. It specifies CASSLSVPRPGDTQYF.

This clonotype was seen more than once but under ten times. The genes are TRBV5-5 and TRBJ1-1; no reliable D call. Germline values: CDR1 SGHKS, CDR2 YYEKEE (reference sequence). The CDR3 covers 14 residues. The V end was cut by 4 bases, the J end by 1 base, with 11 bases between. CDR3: CASSPFRQNTEAFF. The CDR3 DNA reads TGTGCCAGCAGCCCATTTCGACAGAACACTGAAGCTTTCTTT.

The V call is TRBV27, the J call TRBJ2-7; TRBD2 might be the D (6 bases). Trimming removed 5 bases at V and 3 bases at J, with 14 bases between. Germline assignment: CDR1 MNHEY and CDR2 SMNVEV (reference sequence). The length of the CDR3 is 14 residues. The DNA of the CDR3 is TGTGCCAGCAGTCCGCTCGGGAGTGACTACGAGCAGTACTTC. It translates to CASSPLGSDYEQYF.

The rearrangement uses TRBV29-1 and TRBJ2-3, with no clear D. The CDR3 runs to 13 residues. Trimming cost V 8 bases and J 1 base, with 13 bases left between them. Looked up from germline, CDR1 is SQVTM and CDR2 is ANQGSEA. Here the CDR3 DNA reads TGCAGCTCCTTGGCAGACCGCACAGATACGCAGTATTTT. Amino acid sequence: CSSLADRTDTQYF.

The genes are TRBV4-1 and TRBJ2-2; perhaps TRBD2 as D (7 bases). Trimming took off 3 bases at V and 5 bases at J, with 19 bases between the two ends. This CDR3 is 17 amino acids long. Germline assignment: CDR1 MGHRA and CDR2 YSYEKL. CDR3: CASSHGGLRGGTGELFF. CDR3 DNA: TGCGCCAGCAGCCACGGGGGTCTAAGGGGGGGTACCGGGGAGCTGTTTTTT.

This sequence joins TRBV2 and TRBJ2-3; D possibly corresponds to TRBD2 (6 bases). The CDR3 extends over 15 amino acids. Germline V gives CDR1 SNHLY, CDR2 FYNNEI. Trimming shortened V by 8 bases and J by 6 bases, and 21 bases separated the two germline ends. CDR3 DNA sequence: TGTGCCAGCCGAAGAGCAGGAGGGATTGGGGATACGCAGTATTTT. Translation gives CASRRAGGIGDTQYF. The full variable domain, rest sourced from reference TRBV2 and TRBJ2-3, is EPEVTQTPSHQVTQMGQEVILRCVPISNHLYFYWYRQILGQKVEFLVSFYNNEISEKSEIFDDQFSVERPDGSNFTLKIRSTKLEDSAMYFCASRRAGGIGDTQYFGPGTRLTVL.

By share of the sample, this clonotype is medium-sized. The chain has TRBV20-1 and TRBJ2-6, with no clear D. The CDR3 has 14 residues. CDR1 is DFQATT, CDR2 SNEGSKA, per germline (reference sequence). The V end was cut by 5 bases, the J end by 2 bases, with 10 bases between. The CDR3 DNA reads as TGCAGTGCTTGGGCCGTCCCTGGGGCCAACGTCCTGACTTTC. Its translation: CSAWAVPGANVLTF.

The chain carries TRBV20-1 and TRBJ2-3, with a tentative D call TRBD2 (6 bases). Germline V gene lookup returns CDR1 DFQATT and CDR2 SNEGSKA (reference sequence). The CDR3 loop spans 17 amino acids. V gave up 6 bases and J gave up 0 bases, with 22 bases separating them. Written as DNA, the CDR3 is TGCAGTGCCTCAATAGCGGAACCCAGTTCTAGCACAGATACGCAGTATTTT. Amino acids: CSASIAEPSSSTDTQYF.

The chain's CDR3 is CSARGYLAGQPQHF. CDR3 DNA sequence: TGCAGTGCTAGAGGGTACCTCGCCGGTCAGCCCCAGCATTTT. J is TRBJ1-5 and V is TRBV20-1; D gene unclear. The germline V gene has CDR1 DFQATT and CDR2 SNEGSKA (reference sequence). The germline V and J ends were trimmed by 1 base and 6 bases, with 13 bases remaining between them. CDR3 length: 14 amino acids.

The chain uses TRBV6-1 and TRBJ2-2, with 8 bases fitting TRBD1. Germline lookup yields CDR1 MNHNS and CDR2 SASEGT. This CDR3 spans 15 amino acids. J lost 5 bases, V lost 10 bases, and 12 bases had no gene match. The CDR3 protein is CAILLRQGWTGELFF. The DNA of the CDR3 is TGTGCCATCCTACTGCGACAGGGGTGGACCGGGGAGCTGTTTTTT.

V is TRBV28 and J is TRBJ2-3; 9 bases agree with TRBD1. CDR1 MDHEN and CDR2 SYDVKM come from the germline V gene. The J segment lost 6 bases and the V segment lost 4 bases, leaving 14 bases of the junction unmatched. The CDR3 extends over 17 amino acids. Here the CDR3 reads CASSSPPGQGLVDTQYF. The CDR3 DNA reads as TGTGCCAGCAGTTCTCCCCCGGGACAGGGACTTGTGGATACGCAGTATTTT.

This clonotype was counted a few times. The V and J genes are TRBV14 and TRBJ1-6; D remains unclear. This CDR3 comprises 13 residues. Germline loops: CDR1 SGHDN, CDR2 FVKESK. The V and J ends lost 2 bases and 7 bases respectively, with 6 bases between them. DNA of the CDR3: TGTGCCAGCAGCCAAAGAGAAAATTCACCCCTCCACTTT. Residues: CASSQRENSPLHF.

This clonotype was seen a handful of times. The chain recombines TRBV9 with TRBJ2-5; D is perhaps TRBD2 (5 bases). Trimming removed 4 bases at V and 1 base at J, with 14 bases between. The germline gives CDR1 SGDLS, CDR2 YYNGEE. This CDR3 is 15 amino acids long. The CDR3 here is CASSSGGNAQETQYF. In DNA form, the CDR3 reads TGTGCCAGCAGCTCAGGAGGAAACGCCCAAGAGACCCAGTACTTC.

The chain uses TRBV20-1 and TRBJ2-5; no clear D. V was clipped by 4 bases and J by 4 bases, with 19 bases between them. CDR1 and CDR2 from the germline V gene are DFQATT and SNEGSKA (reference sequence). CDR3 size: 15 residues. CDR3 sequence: CSANPSAPKGETQYF. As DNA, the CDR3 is TGCAGTGCTAACCCCTCGGCCCCGAAGGGAGAGACCCAGTACTTC.

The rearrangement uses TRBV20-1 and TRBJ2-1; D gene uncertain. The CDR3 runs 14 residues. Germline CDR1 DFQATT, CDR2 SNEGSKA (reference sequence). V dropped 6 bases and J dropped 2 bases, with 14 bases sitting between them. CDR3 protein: CSAKEPSPYNEQFF. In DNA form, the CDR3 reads TGCAGTGCCAAGGAACCATCCCCCTACAATGAGCAGTTCTTC.

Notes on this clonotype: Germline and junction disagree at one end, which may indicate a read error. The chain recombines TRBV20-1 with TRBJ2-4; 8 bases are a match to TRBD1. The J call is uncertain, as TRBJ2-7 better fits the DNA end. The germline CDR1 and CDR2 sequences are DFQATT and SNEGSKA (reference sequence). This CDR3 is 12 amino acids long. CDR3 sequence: CRAMGQVYEQYF. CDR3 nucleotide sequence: TGCAGGGCTATGGGACAGGTGTACGAGCAGTACTTC.

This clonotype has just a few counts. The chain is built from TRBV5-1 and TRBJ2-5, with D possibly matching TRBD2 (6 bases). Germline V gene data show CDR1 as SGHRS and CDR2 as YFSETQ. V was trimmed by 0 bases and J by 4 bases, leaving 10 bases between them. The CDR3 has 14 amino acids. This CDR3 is CASSLGSGRETQYF. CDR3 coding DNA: TGCGCCAGCAGCTTGGGTAGCGGTCGAGAGACCCAGTACTTC.

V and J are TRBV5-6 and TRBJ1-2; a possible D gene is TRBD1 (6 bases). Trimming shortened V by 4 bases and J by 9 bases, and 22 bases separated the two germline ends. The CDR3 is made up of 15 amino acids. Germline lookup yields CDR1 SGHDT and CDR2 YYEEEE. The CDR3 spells CASSVTRGLAWRYTF. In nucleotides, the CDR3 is TGTGCCAGCAGCGTAACCCGGGGGCTAGCATGGCGCTACACCTTC.

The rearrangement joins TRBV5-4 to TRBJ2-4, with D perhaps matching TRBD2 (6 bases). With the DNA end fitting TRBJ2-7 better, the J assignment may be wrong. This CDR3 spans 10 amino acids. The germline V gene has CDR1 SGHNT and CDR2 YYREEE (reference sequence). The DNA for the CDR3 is TGTGCCTTCGGGAGTTACGAGCAGTACTTC. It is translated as CAFGSYEQYF.

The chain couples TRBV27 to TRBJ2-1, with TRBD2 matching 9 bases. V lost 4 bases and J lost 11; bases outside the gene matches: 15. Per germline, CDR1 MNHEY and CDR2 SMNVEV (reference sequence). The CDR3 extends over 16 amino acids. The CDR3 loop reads CASSSLSVAGVGKQFF. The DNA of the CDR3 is TGTGCCAGCAGTTCCCTGTCGGTAGCGGGAGTTGGAAAGCAGTTCTTC.

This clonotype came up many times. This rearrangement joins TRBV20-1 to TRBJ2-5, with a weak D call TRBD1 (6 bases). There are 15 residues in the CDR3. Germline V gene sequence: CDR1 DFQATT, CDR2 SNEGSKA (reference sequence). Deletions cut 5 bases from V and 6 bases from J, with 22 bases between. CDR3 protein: CSAPKTGYDWKTQYF. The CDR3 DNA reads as TGCAGTGCTCCCAAAACAGGGTACGATTGGAAGACCCAGTACTTC.

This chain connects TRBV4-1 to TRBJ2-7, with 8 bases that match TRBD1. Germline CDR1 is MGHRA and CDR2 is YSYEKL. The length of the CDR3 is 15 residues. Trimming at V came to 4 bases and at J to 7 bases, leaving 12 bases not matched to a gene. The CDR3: CASSPTGGQAREQYF. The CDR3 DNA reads TGCGCCAGCAGCCCAACAGGGGGTCAAGCCCGGGAGCAGTACTTC.

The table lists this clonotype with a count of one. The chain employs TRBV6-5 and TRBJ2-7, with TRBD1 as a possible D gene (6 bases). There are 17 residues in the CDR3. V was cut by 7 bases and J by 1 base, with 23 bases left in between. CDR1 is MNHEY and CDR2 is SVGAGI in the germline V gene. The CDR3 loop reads CASIFDRRLTSSYEQYF. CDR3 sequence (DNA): TGTGCCAGCATTTTCGACAGGAGACTTACATCATCCTACGAGCAGTACTTC.

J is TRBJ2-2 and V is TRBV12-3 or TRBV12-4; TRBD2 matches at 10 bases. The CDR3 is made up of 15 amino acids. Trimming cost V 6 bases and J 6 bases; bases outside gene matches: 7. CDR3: CASRASGSVPGELFF. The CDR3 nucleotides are TGTGCCAGCAGGGCTAGCGGGAGTGTCCCCGGGGAGCTGTTTTTT.

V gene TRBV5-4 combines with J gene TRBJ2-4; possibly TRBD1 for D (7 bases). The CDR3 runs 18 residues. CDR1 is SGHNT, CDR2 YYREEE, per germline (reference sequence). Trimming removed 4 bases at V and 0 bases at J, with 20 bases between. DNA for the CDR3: TGTGCCAGCAGCCCTGGAGGGCTGACAGGGCTAGCCAAAAACATTCAGTACTTC. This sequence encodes CASSPGGLTGLAKNIQYF.

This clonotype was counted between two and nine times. The CDR3 nucleotides are TGCGCCAGCAGCTCTTGGACTAGCGGGGGAGCGAAGACCCAGTACTTC. It encodes CASSSWTSGGAKTQYF. V gene TRBV4-1 combines with J gene TRBJ2-5; TRBD2 agrees at 13 bases. CDR1 is MGHRA and CDR2 is YSYEKL in the germline V gene. The trim removed 5 bases at V and 6 bases at J, leaving 9 bases unmatched. This CDR3 contains 16 residues.

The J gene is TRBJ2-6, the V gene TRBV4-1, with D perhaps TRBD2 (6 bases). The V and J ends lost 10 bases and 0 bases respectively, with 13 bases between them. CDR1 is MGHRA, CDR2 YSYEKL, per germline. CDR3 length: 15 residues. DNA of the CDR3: TGCGCCACCGGCGGGGATTTCTCTGGGGCCAACGTCCTGACTTTC. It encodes CATGGDFSGANVLTF.